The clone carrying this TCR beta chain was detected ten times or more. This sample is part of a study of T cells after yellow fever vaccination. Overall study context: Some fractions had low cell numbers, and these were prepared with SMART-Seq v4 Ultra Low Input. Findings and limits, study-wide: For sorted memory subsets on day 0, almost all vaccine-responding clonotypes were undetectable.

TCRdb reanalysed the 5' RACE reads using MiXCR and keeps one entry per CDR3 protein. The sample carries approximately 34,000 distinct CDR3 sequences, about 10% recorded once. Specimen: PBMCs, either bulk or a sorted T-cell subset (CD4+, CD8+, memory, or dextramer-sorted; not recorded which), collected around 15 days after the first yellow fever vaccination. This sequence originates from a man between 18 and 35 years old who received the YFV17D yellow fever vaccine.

The CDR3 here is CASSFTDTQYF. DNA for the CDR3: TGTGCCAGCAGCTTTACAGATACGCAGTATTTT. The chain recombines TRBV7-9 with TRBJ2-3, with D uncertain. Germline lookup yields CDR1 SEHNR and CDR2 FQNEAQ (reference sequence). This CDR3 has 11 residues. V lost 3 bases, J lost 3 bases, and 1 base lay in between.